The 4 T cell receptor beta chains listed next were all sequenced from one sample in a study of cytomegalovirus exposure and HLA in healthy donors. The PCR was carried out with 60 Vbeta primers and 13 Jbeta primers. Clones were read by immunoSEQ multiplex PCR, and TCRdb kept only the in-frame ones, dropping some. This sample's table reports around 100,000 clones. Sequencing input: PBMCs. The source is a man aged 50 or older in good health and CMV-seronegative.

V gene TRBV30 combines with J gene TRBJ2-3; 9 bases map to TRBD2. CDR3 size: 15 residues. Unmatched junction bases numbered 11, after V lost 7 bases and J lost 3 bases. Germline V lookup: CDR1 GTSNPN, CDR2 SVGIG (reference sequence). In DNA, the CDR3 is TGTGCCTCCTGGGAAGTAGCGGGAGCGACAGATACGCAGTATTTT. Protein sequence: CASWEVAGATDTQYF.

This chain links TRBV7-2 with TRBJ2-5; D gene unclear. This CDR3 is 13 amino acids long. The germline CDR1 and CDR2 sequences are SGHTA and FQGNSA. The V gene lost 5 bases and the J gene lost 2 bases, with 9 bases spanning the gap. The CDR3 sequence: CASSPTVQETQYF. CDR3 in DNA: TGTGCCAGCAGCCCAACGGTTCAAGAGACCCAGTACTTC.

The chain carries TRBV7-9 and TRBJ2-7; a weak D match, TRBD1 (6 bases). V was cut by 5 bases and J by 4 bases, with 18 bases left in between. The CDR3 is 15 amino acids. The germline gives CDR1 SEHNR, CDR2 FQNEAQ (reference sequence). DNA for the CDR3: TGTGCCAGCAGCCCATCCGGGACAAGTCCTTACGAGCAGTACTTC. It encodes CASSPSGTSPYEQYF.

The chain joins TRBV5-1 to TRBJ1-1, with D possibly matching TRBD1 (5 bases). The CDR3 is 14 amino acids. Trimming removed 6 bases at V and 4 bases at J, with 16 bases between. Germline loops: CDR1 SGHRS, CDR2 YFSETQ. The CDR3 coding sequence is TGCGCCAGCAAAGGTAGTGGACAAGGCACTGAAGCTTTCTTT. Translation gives CASKGSGQGTEAFF.